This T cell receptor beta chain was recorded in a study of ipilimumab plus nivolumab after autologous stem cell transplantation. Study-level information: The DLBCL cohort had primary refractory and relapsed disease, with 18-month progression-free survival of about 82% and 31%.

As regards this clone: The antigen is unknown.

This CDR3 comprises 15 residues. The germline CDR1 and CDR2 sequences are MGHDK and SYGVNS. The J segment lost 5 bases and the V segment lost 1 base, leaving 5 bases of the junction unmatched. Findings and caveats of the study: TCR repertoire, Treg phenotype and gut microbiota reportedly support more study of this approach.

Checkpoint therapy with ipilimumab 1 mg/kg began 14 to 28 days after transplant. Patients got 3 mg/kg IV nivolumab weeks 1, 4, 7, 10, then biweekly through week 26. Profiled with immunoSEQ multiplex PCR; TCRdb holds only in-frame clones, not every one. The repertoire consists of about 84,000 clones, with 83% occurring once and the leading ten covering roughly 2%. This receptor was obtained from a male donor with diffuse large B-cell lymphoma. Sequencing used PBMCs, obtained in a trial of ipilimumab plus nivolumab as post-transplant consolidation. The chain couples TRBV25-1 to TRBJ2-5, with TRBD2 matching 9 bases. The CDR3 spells CASSEWEAGGETQYF. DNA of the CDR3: TGTGCCAGCAGTGAATGGGAAGCGGGGGGTGAGACCCAGTACTTC.